This TCR beta chain originates from a study of T cell responses to AZD1222 COVID-19 vaccine. The study's findings and limits: Repertoires were sampled only after the peak T cell response.

Comments on this clone: Antigen unknown.

CDR1 LGHNA and CDR2 YSLEER come from the germline V gene. This CDR3 is 16 amino acids long. V lost 0 bases to trimming and J lost 7 bases; unmatched junction nucleotides: 8. Produced via immunoSEQ multiplex PCR; TCRdb's table is partial and in-frame only. The table includes over 150,000 clones, 88% detected once. This rearrangement joins TRBV4-3 to TRBJ1-3; 8 bases map to TRBD1. This receptor was obtained from an adult who received the AZD1222 COVID-19 vaccine. This specimen was peripheral blood, taken 28 days after the second AZD1222 dose. DNA for the CDR3: TGCGCCAGCAGCCAAGAGCCGGCCAGGGGGCAGAACACCATATATTTT. Translation gives CASSQEPARGQNTIYF.